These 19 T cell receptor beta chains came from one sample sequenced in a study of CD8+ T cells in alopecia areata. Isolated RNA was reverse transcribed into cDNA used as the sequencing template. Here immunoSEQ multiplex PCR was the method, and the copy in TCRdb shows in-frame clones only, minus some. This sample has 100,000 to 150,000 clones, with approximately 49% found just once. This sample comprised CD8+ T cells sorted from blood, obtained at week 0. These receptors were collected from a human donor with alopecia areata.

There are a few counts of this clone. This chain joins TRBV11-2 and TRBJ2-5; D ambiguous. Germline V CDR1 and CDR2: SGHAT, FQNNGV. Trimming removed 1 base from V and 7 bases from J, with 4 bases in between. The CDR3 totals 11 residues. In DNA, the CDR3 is TGTGCCAGCAGCTTAGGAGGGACCCAGTACTTC. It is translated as CASSLGGTQYF.

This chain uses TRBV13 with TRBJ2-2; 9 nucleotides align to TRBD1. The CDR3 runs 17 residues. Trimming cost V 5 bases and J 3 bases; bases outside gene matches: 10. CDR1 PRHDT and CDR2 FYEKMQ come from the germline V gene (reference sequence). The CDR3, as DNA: TGTGCCAGCAGCCGGCCCCCCGGGACAGGGCACACCGGGGAGCTGTTTTTT. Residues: CASSRPPGTGHTGELFF.

CDR3 in amino acids: CATSRARDLLAEQFF. The DNA of the CDR3 is TGTGCCACCAGCAGAGCTCGGGACCTCTTAGCCGAGCAGTTCTTC. The chain couples TRBV15 to TRBJ2-1, with D possibly called TRBD1 or TRBD2 (5 bases each). The CDR3 spans 15 residues. Germline V gives CDR1 LNHNV, CDR2 YYDKDF (reference sequence). Trimming took 1 base from V and 10 from J, leaving 17 bases between them.

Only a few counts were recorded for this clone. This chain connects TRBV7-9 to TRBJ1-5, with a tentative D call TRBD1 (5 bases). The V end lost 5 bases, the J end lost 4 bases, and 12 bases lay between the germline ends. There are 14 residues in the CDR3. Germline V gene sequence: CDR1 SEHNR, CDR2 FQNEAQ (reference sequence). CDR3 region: CASSPPQGNQPQHF. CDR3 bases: TGTGCCAGCAGCCCTCCTCAGGGAAATCAGCCCCAGCATTTT.

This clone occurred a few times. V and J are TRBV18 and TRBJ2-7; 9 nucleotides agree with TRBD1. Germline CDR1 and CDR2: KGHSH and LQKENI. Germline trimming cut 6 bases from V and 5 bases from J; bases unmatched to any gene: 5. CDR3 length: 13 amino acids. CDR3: CASSGQGLHEQYF. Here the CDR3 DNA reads TGTGCCAGCTCCGGACAGGGGCTGCACGAGCAGTACTTC.

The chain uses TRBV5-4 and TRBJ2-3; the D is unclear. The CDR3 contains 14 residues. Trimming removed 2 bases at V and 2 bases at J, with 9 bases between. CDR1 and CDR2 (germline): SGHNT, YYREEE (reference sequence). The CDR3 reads CASSFDVLTDTQYF. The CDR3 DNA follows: TGTGCCAGCAGCTTCGACGTACTCACAGATACGCAGTATTTT.

CDR3 nucleotides: TGTGCCAGCAGCTTACTAGGGAACTTGCAGTACTTC. This sequence encodes CASSLLGNLQYF. The rearrangement uses TRBV13 and TRBJ2-7, with D uncertain. CDR3 length equals 12 residues. Trimming took 2 bases from V and 9 from J, leaving 11 bases between them. CDR1 PRHDT and CDR2 FYEKMQ come from the germline V gene (reference sequence).

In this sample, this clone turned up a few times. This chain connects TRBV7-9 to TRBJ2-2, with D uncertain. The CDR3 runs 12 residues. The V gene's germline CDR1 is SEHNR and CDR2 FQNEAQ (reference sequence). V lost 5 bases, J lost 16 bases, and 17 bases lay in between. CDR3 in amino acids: CASSRPSRNPFF. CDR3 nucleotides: TGTGCCAGCAGCCGGCCTTCTAGGAATCCGTTTTTT.

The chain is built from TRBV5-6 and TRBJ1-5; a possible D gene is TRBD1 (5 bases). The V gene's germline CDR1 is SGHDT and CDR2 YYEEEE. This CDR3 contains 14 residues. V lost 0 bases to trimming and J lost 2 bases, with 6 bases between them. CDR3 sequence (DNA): TGTGCCAGCAGCTTGGGGGGACGCAATCAGCCCCAGCATTTT. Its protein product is CASSLGGRNQPQHF.

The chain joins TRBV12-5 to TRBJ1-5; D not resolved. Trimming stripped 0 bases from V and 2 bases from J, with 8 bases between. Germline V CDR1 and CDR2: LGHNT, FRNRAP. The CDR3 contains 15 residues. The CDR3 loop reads CASGLVQEGNQPQHF. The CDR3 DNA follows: TGTGCTAGTGGTTTGGTACAAGAGGGCAATCAGCCCCAGCATTTT. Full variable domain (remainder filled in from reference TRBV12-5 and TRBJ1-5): DARVTQTPRHKVTEMGQEVTMRCQPILGHNTVFWYRQTMMQGLELLAYFRNRAPLDDSGMPKDRFSAEMPDATLATLKIQPSEPRDSAVYFCASGLVQEGNQPQHFGDGTRLSIL.

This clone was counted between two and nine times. The DNA of the CDR3 is TGTGCCAGCACTTCGATTCCGGGACTAAGAGACGAGCAGTACTTC. Translation gives CASTSIPGLRDEQYF. This sequence joins TRBV27 and TRBJ2-7, with 7 bases identical to TRBD2. This CDR3 is built from 15 residues. Germline lookup yields CDR1 MNHEY and CDR2 SMNVEV (reference sequence). V shed 7 bases, J shed 5 bases, and the junction held 14 bases outside the gene matches.

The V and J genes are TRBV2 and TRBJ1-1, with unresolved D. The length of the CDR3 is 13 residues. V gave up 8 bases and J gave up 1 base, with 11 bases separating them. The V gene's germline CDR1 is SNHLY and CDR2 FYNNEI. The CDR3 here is CASRYMENTEAFF. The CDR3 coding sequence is TGTGCCAGCCGTTACATGGAGAACACTGAAGCTTTCTTT.

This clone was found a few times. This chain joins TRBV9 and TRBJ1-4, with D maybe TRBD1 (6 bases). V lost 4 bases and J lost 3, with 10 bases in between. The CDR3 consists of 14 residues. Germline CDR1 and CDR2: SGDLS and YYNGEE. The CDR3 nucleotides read TGTGCCAGCAGCCCGGAGGGGGCTAATGAAAAACTGTTTTTT. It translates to CASSPEGANEKLFF.

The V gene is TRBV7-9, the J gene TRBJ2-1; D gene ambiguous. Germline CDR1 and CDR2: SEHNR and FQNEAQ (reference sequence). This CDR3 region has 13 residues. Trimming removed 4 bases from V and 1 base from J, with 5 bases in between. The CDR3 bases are TGTGCCAGCAGCTCCAGTTCCTACAATGAGCAGTTCTTC. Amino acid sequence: CASSSSSYNEQFF.

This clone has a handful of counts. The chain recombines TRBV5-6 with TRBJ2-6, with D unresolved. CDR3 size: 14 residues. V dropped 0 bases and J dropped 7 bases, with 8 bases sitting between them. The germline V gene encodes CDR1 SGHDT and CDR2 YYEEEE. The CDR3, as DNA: TGTGCCAGCAGCTTGGCCGGCTTTGCCAACGTCCTGACTTTC. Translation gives CASSLAGFANVLTF.

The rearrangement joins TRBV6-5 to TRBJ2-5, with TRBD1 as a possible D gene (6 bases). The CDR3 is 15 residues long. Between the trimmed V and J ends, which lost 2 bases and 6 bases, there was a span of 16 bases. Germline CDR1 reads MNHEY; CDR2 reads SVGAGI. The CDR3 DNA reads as TGTGCCAGCAGTTACGGACCACAGGGTGCGAAGACCCAGTACTTC. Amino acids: CASSYGPQGAKTQYF.

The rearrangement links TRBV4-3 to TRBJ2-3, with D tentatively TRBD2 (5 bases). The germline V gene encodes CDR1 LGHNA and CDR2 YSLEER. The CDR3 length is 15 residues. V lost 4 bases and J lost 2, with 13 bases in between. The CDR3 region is CASSPRETNTDTQYF. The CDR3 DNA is TGCGCCAGCAGCCCCCGTGAGACTAACACAGATACGCAGTATTTT.

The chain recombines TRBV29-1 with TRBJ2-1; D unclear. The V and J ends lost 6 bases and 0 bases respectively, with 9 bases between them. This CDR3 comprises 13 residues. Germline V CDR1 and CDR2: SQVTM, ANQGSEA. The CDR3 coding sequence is TGCAGCGTGGAAATTAGCTCCTACAATGAGCAGTTCTTC. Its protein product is CSVEISSYNEQFF.

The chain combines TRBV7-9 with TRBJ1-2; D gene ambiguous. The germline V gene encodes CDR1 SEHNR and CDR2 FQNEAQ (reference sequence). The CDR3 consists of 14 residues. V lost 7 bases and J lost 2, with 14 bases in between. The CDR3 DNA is TGTGCCAGCACCCCTTTGTTTCACAACTATGGCTACACCTTC. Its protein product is CASTPLFHNYGYTF.